This T cell receptor (beta chain) was captured in a study of cytomegalovirus exposure and HLA in healthy donors. Study-level findings and limits: In an earlier analysis, in about 530 donors, most V segments appeared productive either ~90% or ~30% of the time.

In the PCR, 60 Vbeta and 13 Jbeta primers were used. Clones were read by immunoSEQ multiplex PCR, and TCRdb kept only the in-frame ones, dropping some. The sample yields 150,000 or so clones, 70% to 80% seen once. As regards this clone: What it binds is unknown.

The sequence was obtained from a young man in good health and CMV-seropositive. The material sequenced was PBMCs.

The CDR3 sequence: CASSPGTSGLKGDTQYF. CDR3 DNA sequence: TGTGCCAGCAGTCCAGGGACTAGCGGTTTAAAGGGAGATACGCAGTATTTT. The chain employs TRBV28 and TRBJ2-3; 11 bases line up with TRBD2. Per germline, CDR1 MDHEN and CDR2 SYDVKM. Trimming cost V 5 bases and J 5 bases; bases outside gene matches: 12. The CDR3 loop spans 17 amino acids.